This T cell receptor (beta chain) was identified during a study of identical twins' blood T cells (dated by TCRdb to about 2013). A note on the overall study: Around 51 million Illumina reads were obtained across roughly twelve libraries, of which six were alpha-chain libraries and six were beta-chain libraries. Using next-generation sequencing, the study compared the TCR alpha and beta chain repertoires of three pairs of monozygous twins to assess how genetics influences repertoire formation. Points the paper makes about the study in general: V gene usage was reported to be markedly more similar within twin pairs than between unrelated donors, even among non-selected out-of-frame TCRbeta clonotypes. The count of CDR3 clonotypes shared by two donors depended mainly on the product of the two donors' cloneset sizes, and twins did not clearly depart from this trend. Among the most abundant TCRbeta clonotypes, every donor shared more CDR3 sequences with her own twin than with unrelated donors. The proposed role of the TCRalpha J segment in MHC recognition during thymic selection was stated to require validation by independent studies. Because the twins were reared together, environmental influences could not be excluded as an explanation for twin similarity.

The donors were six healthy women who made up three monozygous twin pairs. Each of the three twin pairs had been raised together, and the twins in each pair were thought likely to have encountered the same infectious agents and vaccines. RNA was isolated from peripheral blood mononuclear cells and used to prepare TCR cDNA libraries. The CDR3 spans 14 residues, from the cysteine through the phenylalanine. The read is trimmed to its CDR3 DNA, 42 bases read in frame from base 1. Taken from the germline V gene, the CDR1 and CDR2 loops are ENHRY and SYGVKD. Deletion took 6 bases off V and 4 bases off J, with a span of 12 bases between the germline ends. This clonotype occurred a few times. Its binding antigen is unknown. No base quality information exists; no much larger clone differs at one position. Library construction relied on 5' RACE. The run used an Illumina Genome Analyzer IIx. The RNA-based TCR cDNA libraries were made using a previously described protocol that was modified in several ways. To prevent cross-contamination, sample-specific barcodes were added to both ends of each TCR cDNA library during cDNA synthesis and amplification. The authors processed their data as follows. Each library contained about 2 to 4 million CDR3-containing reads, and somewhere between about 95,000 and nearly 550,000 clonotypes were identified for each individual. Reads carrying improper barcode index combinations were removed, after which the MiTCR software was used to build a cloneset for each library. While assembling CDR3 clonotypes, MiTCR corrected PCR and sequencing errors and either filtered or rescued low-quality reads. Artificial out-of-frame clonotypes were mapped to in-frame sequences, with one indel allowed in the CDR3, and then removed. V and J gene usage similarity between donors was measured as Jensen-Shannon divergence divided by mean entropy. TCRdb reran the public reads through fastp at Q25 and MiXCR, keeping productive beta chains. Each CDR3 protein appears once, grouped with its most common genes and DNA. The V and J calls follow TCRdb's processing rather than the paper's. The sample contains fewer than 450,000 distinct CDR3 sequences, roughly 30% of them found a single time. About 6.1% of the sample rests with the top ten.

The TCR sequence derives from a woman between 18 and 50 years old in good health. In this chain, TRBV10-3 is recombined with TRBJ1-4; tentative D gene TRBD1, with 5 bases matching. The sample was PBMCs. The nucleotides are TGTGCCATCAGGGGGGATCGAAGTAATGAAAAACTGTTTTTT. Its translation reads: CAIRGDRSNEKLFF.